The 10 T cell receptor beta chains presented below share a single source sample, sequenced in a study of CD8 T cells in ankylosing spondylitis. General study findings and limits: Fewer than 10 highly homologous variants made up a TCR beta motif that seemed to typify ankylosing spondylitis blood.

These receptors are not linked to any known antigen. One entry per CDR3 protein, called by TCRdb with MiXCR from the 5' RACE reads. Of 200,000 to 250,000 distinct CDR3 sequences detected, just under 7.5% appear once; the ten largest clones hold more than 13%. Sequences were obtained from blood, either unsorted or a sorted T cell fraction (not recorded which). These receptors came from a male donor with ankylosing spondylitis.

This clonotype showed up many times. V and J are TRBV7-9 and TRBJ2-7; 7 bases are a match to TRBD1. V dropped 4 bases and J dropped 0; count of bases not matched to a gene: 6. CDR1 is SEHNR and CDR2 is FQNEAQ in the germline V gene (reference sequence). CDR3 length: 15 amino acids. The CDR3, as DNA: TGTGCCAGCAGCTCGACAGGGCTCAGCTCCTACGAGCAGTACTTC. Translated, it gives CASSSTGLSSYEQYF.

This clonotype was recorded at least ten times. The chain has TRBV7-6 and TRBJ2-1, with D perhaps matching TRBD1 (5 bases). CDR3 size: 16 residues. Germline V gene sequence: CDR1 SGHVS, CDR2 FNYEAQ. Trimming took off 2 bases at V and 1 base at J, with 12 bases between the two ends. The CDR3 nucleotides are TGTGCCAGCAGCTTAATAGTCAGGGCATCCTACAATGAGCAGTTCTTC. It encodes CASSLIVRASYNEQFF.

This clonotype was detected ten times or more. The rearrangement joins TRBV5-1 to TRBJ1-1; 7 nucleotides agree with TRBD1. From germline, CDR1 is SGHRS and CDR2 YFSETQ. This CDR3 is built from 12 residues. Trimming removed 3 bases from V and 7 bases from J; junction bases left unmatched: 3. CDR3: CASSSRDSEAFF. The CDR3 region has the DNA TGCGCCAGCAGCTCCCGGGACAGTGAAGCTTTCTTT.

This clonotype was counted at least ten times. CDR3 in amino acids: CASSSRVWDYNEQFF. The DNA for the CDR3 is TGTGCCAGCAGCTCCAGGGTATGGGATTACAATGAGCAGTTCTTC. The chain has TRBV7-9 and TRBJ2-1; possibly TRBD1 for D (5 bases). This CDR3 has 15 amino acids. V was cut by 4 bases and J by 4 bases, with 14 bases left in between. Germline CDR1 SEHNR, CDR2 FQNEAQ (reference sequence).

This clonotype was counted a few times. The rearrangement links TRBV6-1 to TRBJ1-3, with 8 bases matching TRBD1. CDR3 length equals 14 residues. Germline V lookup: CDR1 MNHNS, CDR2 SASEGT. Trimming at V came to 6 bases and at J to 4 bases, leaving 5 bases not matched to a gene. CDR3 in amino acids: CASSSGQVGNTIYF. The CDR3 region has the DNA TGTGCCAGCAGCTCGGGACAGGTCGGAAACACCATATATTTT.

This clonotype has at least ten counts. V and J are TRBV20-1 and TRBJ2-7; 8 bases map to TRBD1. Germline trimming cut 5 bases from V and 3 bases from J; bases unmatched to any gene: 6. Germline values: CDR1 DFQATT, CDR2 SNEGSKA (reference sequence). The CDR3 is made up of 13 amino acids. The CDR3, as DNA: TGCAGTGCTCCCGGGACAGGCGTCTACGAGCAGTACTTC. Translating gives CSAPGTGVYEQYF.

Ten or more counts support this clonotype. V usage is TRBV4-2 and J usage is TRBJ1-5; D is ambiguous. The CDR3 sequence is 15 residues long. Germline CDR1 reads LGHNA; CDR2 reads YNFKEQ. V was trimmed by 1 base and J by 3 bases, leaving 10 bases between them. Here the CDR3 reads CASSQGTATNQPQHF. CDR3 coding DNA: TGTGCCAGCAGCCAAGGAACAGCAACCAATCAGCCCCAGCATTTT.

This clonotype has more than one count but fewer than ten. The chain has TRBV6-5 and TRBJ1-6; D uncertain. The germline gives CDR1 MNHEY, CDR2 SVGAGI. CDR3 length equals 16 residues. With 1 base removed from V and 5 bases from J, the gap between germline ends came to 12 bases. CDR3 sequence: CASSYYWPTHNSPLHF. The CDR3 region has the DNA TGTGCCAGCAGTTACTACTGGCCCACCCATAATTCACCCCTCCACTTT.

This clonotype was detected ten times or more. The J gene is TRBJ2-3, the V gene TRBV4-2, with D perhaps matching TRBD2 (7 bases). Germline V gene sequence: CDR1 LGHNA, CDR2 YNFKEQ. The CDR3 covers 15 residues. The germline V and J ends were trimmed by 0 bases and 4 bases, with 11 bases remaining between them. The CDR3 coding sequence is TGTGCCAGCAGCCAAGATAGGGGGGGCCCAGATACGCAGTATTTT. Amino acids: CASSQDRGGPDTQYF.

The chain joins TRBV6-2 or TRBV6-3 to TRBJ2-7; no clear D. Germline V gene data show CDR1 as MNHEY and CDR2 as SVGEGT. Trimming took 2 bases from V and 2 from J, leaving 7 bases between them. This CDR3 region has 13 residues. Here the CDR3 reads CASSYPVAYEQYF. The CDR3 DNA sequence: TGTGCCAGCAGTTACCCAGTGGCCTACGAGCAGTACTTC.